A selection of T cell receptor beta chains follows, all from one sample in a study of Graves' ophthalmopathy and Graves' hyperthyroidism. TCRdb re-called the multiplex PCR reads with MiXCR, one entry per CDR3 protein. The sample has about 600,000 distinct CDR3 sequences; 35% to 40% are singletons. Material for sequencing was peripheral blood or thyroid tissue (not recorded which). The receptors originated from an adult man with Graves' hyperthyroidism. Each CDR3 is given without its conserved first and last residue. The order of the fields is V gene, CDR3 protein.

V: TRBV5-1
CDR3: ASSKGAQETQY

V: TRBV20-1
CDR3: SARRAGSGYGYT

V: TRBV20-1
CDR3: SAYSGGRSYEQY

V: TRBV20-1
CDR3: SARDWAELTSTDTQY

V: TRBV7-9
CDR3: ASSLRGTGQETQY

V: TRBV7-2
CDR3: ASSLVRVGRVGSTANEKLF

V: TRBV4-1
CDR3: ASSLTPGVETQY

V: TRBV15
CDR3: ATSRDNSGKETQY

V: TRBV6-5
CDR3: ASSYTPGYGYT

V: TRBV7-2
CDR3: ASSRSGANTIY

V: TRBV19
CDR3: ASSEQGETQY

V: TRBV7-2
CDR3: ASSPTATGDYEQY

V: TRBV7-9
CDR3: ASRDRTGAQYNEQY

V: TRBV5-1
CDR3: ASSKAERSTDTQY

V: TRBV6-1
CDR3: ASSPGQGFSPLH

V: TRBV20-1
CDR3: SARDATSQSTDTQY

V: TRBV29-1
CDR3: SARTDSRGNNEQF

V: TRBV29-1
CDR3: SASDRNGELF

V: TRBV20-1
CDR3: SAPAMGLAGAQF

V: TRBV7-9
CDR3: ASSSYMGRNTEAF

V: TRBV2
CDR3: ARDIGPSSYNEQF

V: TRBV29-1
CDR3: SATGVTGGEYSPLH

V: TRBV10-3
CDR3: AISELVVADRTDTQY

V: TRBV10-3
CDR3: AISEEGGGYT

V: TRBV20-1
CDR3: SARGVGGAQETQY

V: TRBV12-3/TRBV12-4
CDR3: ASSSTGNTDTQY

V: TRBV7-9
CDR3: ASSVVGGNGELF

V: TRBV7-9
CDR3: ASSPSQGADYGYT

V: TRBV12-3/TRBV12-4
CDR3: AITGGGINGYT

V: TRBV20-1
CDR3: SARLAGVNTGELF

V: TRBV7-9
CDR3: ATSDRQGRIPNTEAF

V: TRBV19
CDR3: ASSVVMNLAGANVLT

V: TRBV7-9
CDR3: VSSSRIGNTEAF

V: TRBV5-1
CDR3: ASSLAGTSSEQF

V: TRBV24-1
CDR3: ATASGTGGRAEQF

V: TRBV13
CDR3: ASGTWGETQY

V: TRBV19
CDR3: ASSIQDRGYNEQF

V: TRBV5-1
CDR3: ASSPEGGRDTEAF

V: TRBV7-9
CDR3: ASSLDPVGTEAF

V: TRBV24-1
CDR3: ATSGPYEQY

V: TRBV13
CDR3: ASSFGRGLHGYT

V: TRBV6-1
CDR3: ASSPGVGIGGYT

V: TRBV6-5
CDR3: ASSYLGQTEAF